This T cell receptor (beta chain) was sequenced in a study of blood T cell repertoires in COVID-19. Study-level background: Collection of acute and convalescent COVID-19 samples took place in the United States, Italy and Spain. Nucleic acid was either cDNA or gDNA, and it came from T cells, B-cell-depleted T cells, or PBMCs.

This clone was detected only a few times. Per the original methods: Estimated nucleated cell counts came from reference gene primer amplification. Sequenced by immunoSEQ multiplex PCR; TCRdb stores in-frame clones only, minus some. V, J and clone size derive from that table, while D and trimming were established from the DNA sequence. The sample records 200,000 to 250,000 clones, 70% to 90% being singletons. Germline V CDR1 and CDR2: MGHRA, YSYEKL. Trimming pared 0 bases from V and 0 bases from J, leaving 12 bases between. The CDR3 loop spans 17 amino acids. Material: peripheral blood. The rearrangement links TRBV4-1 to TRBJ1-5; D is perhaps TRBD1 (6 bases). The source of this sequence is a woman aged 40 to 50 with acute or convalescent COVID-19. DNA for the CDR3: TGCGCCAGCAGCCAAGACGGGGACATCTATAGCAATCAGCCCCAGCATTTT. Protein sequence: CASSQDGDIYSNQPQHF.